Shown below are 32 T cell receptor beta chains from a single sample sequenced in a study of blood T cell repertoires in COVID-19. The repertoire was sequenced with immunoSEQ multiplex PCR; TCRdb's copy has only in-frame clones and lacks some. Altogether some 250,000 clones are present, 86% being singletons, with the ten largest covering approximately 6.2%. Sample: peripheral blood. These receptors were obtained from a man aged 60-69 years with acute or convalescent COVID-19.

This clone was seen once. This rearrangement joins TRBV29-1 to TRBJ1-1, with TRBD1 identical over 9 bases. The CDR3 is made up of 11 amino acids. V lost 4 bases, J lost 12 bases, and 6 bases stayed unmatched. Germline V gives CDR1 SQVTM, CDR2 ANQGSEA. The CDR3 protein is CSVVGTGKTFF. DNA for the CDR3: TGCAGCGTTGTTGGGACAGGGAAAACTTTCTTT.

The genes are TRBV19 and TRBJ2-1, with a weak D call TRBD1 (5 bases). Germline CDR1 is LNHDA and CDR2 is SQIVND (reference sequence). Trimming cost V 1 base and J 0 bases, with 10 bases left between them. CDR3 length: 16 amino acids. The DNA of the CDR3 is TGTGCCAGTAGTATAGGCACAGGCATCTCCTACAATGAGCAGTTCTTC. It is translated as CASSIGTGISYNEQFF.

This clone was picked up a small number of times. The genes are TRBV29-1 and TRBJ2-2; perhaps TRBD1 as D (5 bases). V was pared by 3 bases and J by 5 bases, with 10 bases between. Germline V gene lookup returns CDR1 SQVTM and CDR2 ANQGSEA. The CDR3 sequence is 13 residues long. For the CDR3, the DNA is TGCAGCGTTGATCAGGGTTGGACCGGGGAGCTGTTTTTT. It specifies CSVDQGWTGELFF.

This chain connects TRBV4-2 to TRBJ2-1; D possibly corresponds to TRBD2 (6 bases). CDR3 length equals 15 residues. The germline V gene encodes CDR1 LGHNA and CDR2 YNFKEQ. The germline V and J ends were trimmed by 0 bases and 7 bases, with 13 bases remaining between them. The CDR3 sequence: CASSQDGGYGNEQFF. In nucleotides, the CDR3 is TGTGCCAGCAGCCAAGATGGGGGGTACGGGAATGAGCAGTTCTTC.

The rearrangement links TRBV19 to TRBJ2-4; 11 bases are shared with TRBD2. Germline values: CDR1 LNHDA, CDR2 SQIVND (reference sequence). The CDR3 length is 15 residues. Unmatched junction bases numbered 5, after V lost 5 bases and J lost 5 bases. The CDR3 DNA reads TGTGCCAGTAGTTCCACTAGCGGGAGCGAAAACATTCAGTACTTC. This translates into CASSSTSGSENIQYF.

V is TRBV27 and J is TRBJ2-7, with 9 bases identical to TRBD2. The germline V gene has CDR1 MNHEY and CDR2 SMNVEV (reference sequence). The junction had 3 bases not matched to a gene; V was cut back by 8 bases and J by 4 bases. There are 12 residues in the CDR3. This CDR3 reads CASRAGGYEQYF. In DNA, the CDR3 is TGTGCCAGCCGCGCGGGAGGGTACGAGCAGTACTTC.

This rearrangement joins TRBV10-3 to TRBJ1-1; the D is unclear. Germline loops: CDR1 ENHRY, CDR2 SYGVKD. The V end lost 2 bases, the J end lost 11 bases, and 12 bases lay between the germline ends. This CDR3 is built from 12 residues. The CDR3: CAISEIPSGAFF. For the CDR3, the DNA is TGTGCCATCAGTGAGATCCCGTCCGGGGCTTTCTTT.

CDR3 coding DNA: TGTGCCAGCAGTTACTGGGCGGGACAGGGGCTGGAGACCCAGTACTTC. Translation gives CASSYWAGQGLETQYF. V and J are TRBV6-5 and TRBJ2-5, with 10 bases fitting TRBD1. Germline V CDR1 and CDR2: MNHEY, SVGAGI. The CDR3 runs to 16 residues. Losses at the gene ends were 1 base for V and 5 bases for J; bases not matched to a gene: 7.

This clone is a singleton in its sample. The rearrangement links TRBV7-2 to TRBJ2-3; D is possibly TRBD2 (5 bases). This CDR3 region has 15 residues. Trimming pared 0 bases from V and 9 bases from J, leaving 16 bases between. Per the germline V gene, CDR1 is SGHTA and CDR2 is FQGNSA. In DNA, the CDR3 is TGTGCCAGCAGCTTAGCGGGTCCAGGACCGGGAACGCAGTATTTT. Protein sequence: CASSLAGPGPGTQYF. Based on the CDR3 plus reference TRBV7-2 and TRBJ2-3, the full variable domain is GAGVSQSPSNKVTEKGKDVELRCDPISGHTALYWYRQSLGQGLEFLIYFQGNSAPDKSGLPSDRFSAERTGGSVSTLTIQRTQQEDSAVYLCASSLAGPGPGTQYFGPGTRLTVL.

Written as DNA, the CDR3 is TGTGCCAGCAGCTTAGCGCCGGAGAACCCCTACGAGCAGTACTTC. It is translated as CASSLAPENPYEQYF. The J gene is TRBJ2-7, the V gene TRBV7-2; D not certain. This CDR3 has 15 amino acids. V lost 0 bases and J 2 bases, leaving 11 bases between the germline ends. The germline CDR1 and CDR2 sequences are SGHTA and FQGNSA.

J is TRBJ2-7 and V is TRBV6-5, with 10 bases that match TRBD2. The V gene's germline CDR1 is MNHEY and CDR2 SVGAGI. CDR3 size: 14 residues. The V and J ends lost 4 bases and 3 bases, in that order; junction bases with no gene match: 3. CDR3 amino acids: CASSSRTSGYEQYF. Written as DNA, the CDR3 is TGTGCCAGCAGTTCACGGACTAGCGGCTACGAGCAGTACTTC.

Note on this clone: Within the sample, other DNA sequences also encode this same CDR3. The chain has TRBV9 and TRBJ2-1; possible D gene TRBD2, 6 bases. CDR3 size: 14 residues. Germline V lookup: CDR1 SGDLS, CDR2 YYNGEE. The V end lost 2 bases, the J end lost 6 bases, and 12 bases lay between the germline ends. The CDR3 region has the DNA TGTGCCAGCAGCGTTGGGGGGAGTGGCAATGAGCAGTTCTTC. The encoded protein is CASSVGGSGNEQFF.

The CDR3 region is CASSPETVSFGQPQHF. In nucleotides, the CDR3 is TGTGCCAGCAGCCCCGAGACAGTATCATTCGGTCAGCCCCAGCATTTT. The chain couples TRBV6-2 or TRBV6-3 to TRBJ1-5; D may be TRBD1 (5 bases). Trimming took off 6 bases at V and 6 bases at J, with 21 bases between the two ends. The CDR3 runs 16 residues. The V gene's germline CDR1 is MNHEY and CDR2 SVGEGT.

The V and J genes are TRBV3-1 (or the pseudogene TRBV3-2) and TRBJ1-4; D might be TRBD1 (5 bases). The CDR3 has 14 residues. Per germline, CDR1 LGHDT and CDR2 YNNKEL (reference sequence). Trimming stripped 4 bases from V and 7 bases from J, with 13 bases between. The CDR3 loop is CASSPGQGGEKLFF. CDR3 bases: TGTGCCAGCAGCCCAGGTCAGGGAGGTGAAAAACTGTTTTTT.

The chain links TRBV5-5 to TRBJ1-2, with D possibly being TRBD1 (6 bases). Germline V gives CDR1 SGHKS, CDR2 YYEKEE (reference sequence). The CDR3 runs 16 residues. Between the trimmed V and J ends, which lost 4 bases and 0 bases, there was a span of 16 bases. The CDR3 protein is CASSPTGTSTNYGYTF. Written as DNA, the CDR3 is TGTGCCAGCAGCCCAACAGGGACATCGACTAACTATGGCTACACCTTC.

The gene calls are TRBV24-1 and TRBJ1-1; no clear D. Trimming left V 4 bases short and J 0 bases short, with 5 bases between. This CDR3 is 13 amino acids long. Germline CDR1 and CDR2: KGHDR and SFDVKD. The CDR3 DNA reads TGTGCCACCAGTGACCCTATGAACACTGAAGCTTTCTTT. Translated: CATSDPMNTEAFF.

This clone was recorded once. DNA for the CDR3: TGTGCCATCAGTGAGCTCGACAACTCCGGGGAGCTGTTTTTT. Its protein is CAISELDNSGELFF. The chain has TRBV10-3 and TRBJ2-2; no clear D. Germline CDR1 and CDR2: ENHRY and SYGVKD. This CDR3 spans 14 amino acids. Trimming removed 2 bases at V and 6 bases at J, with 10 bases between.

J is TRBJ1-1 and V is TRBV28; no reliable D call. Germline assignment: CDR1 MDHEN and CDR2 SYDVKM. CDR3 length equals 10 residues. The germline V and J ends were trimmed by 5 bases and 9 bases, with 7 bases remaining between them. Here the CDR3 reads CASSGAKAFF. CDR3 DNA sequence: TGTGCCAGCAGTGGAGCAAAAGCTTTCTTT.

About this clone itself: This same CDR3 is encoded by further DNA sequences in the sample. The V gene is TRBV19, the J gene TRBJ2-1; TRBD1 agrees at 7 bases. The CDR3 is made up of 15 amino acids. Trimming at V came to 3 bases and at J to 2 bases, leaving 4 bases not matched to a gene. CDR1 is LNHDA and CDR2 is SQIVND in the germline V gene (reference sequence). This chain's CDR3 is CASSIGQGAYNEQFF. The DNA for the CDR3 is TGTGCCAGTAGTATTGGTCAGGGGGCCTACAATGAGCAGTTCTTC.

The chain is built from TRBV21-1 and TRBJ1-1; the tabulated D call, TRBD1, remains unverified against the DNA. TRBV21-1 is given as a pseudogene. This CDR3 is 15 amino acids long. CDR3 coding DNA: TGTGCCAGCATCGTACCTATTGGCAGGGACACTGAAGCTTTCTTT. This translates into CASIVPIGRDTEAFF.

The V call is TRBV7-6, the J call TRBJ1-6; D perhaps matches TRBD1 (6 bases). Germline CDR1 is SGHVS and CDR2 is FNYEAQ. This CDR3 contains 14 residues. V was trimmed by 5 bases and J by 6 bases, leaving 11 bases between them. The CDR3 is CASSHGQPNSPLHF. CDR3 bases: TGTGCCAGCAGCCACGGACAGCCTAATTCACCCCTCCACTTT.

V is TRBV19 and J is TRBJ2-5; D unclear. V was clipped by 4 bases and J by 4 bases, with 4 bases between them. Germline-derived CDR1 and CDR2 are LNHDA and SQIVND (reference sequence). This CDR3 is built from 11 residues. The CDR3 coding sequence is TGTGCCAGTAGTACCTTAGAGACCCAGTACTTC. Encoded protein: CASSTLETQYF.

CDR3 DNA: TGTGCCAGCAGCTTACCCCGACAGGGCCCTGAAAAACTGTTTTTT. Translation gives CASSLPRQGPEKLFF. V and J are TRBV7-3 and TRBJ1-4, with TRBD1 matching over 7 bases. V was clipped by 2 bases and J by 7 bases; unmatched bases: 7. Per germline, CDR1 SGHTA and CDR2 FQGTGA. CDR3 length: 15 residues.

This clone was recorded once. The CDR3 sequence: CASRATKTEAFF. The CDR3 nucleotides read TGTGCCAGCAGGGCGACAAAAACTGAAGCTTTCTTT. This rearrangement joins TRBV6-5 to TRBJ1-1; no definite D call. V lost 6 bases and J 5 bases, leaving 10 bases between the germline ends. The CDR3 is 12 residues long. In germline, CDR1 is MNHEY, CDR2 SVGAGI.

The chain couples TRBV12-5 to TRBJ2-5; 7 bases fit TRBD2. This CDR3 is 14 amino acids long. CDR1 is LGHNT, CDR2 FRNRAP, per germline. The junction had 3 bases not matched to a gene; V was cut back by 1 base and J by 4 bases. In DNA, the CDR3 is TGTGCTAGTGGTTTGGGACTAGCAGGAGAGACCCAGTACTTC. It specifies CASGLGLAGETQYF.

The chain combines TRBV7-8 with TRBJ2-7; 12 bases align to TRBD2. Looked up from germline, CDR1 is SGHVS and CDR2 is FQNEAQ. This CDR3 spans 16 amino acids. The V and J ends lost 4 bases and 1 base, in that order; junction bases with no gene match: 5. The chain's CDR3 is CASSSQTSGSSYEQYF. CDR3 nucleotide sequence: TGTGCCAGCAGCTCCCAGACTAGCGGGAGTTCCTACGAGCAGTACTTC. The full variable domain, completed using reference TRBV7-8 and TRBJ2-7, is GAGVSQSPRYKVAKRGQDVALRCDPISGHVSLFWYQQALGQGPEFLTYFQNEAQLDKSGLPSDRFFAERPEGSVSTLKIQRTQQEDSAVYLCASSSQTSGSSYEQYFGPGTRLTVT.

The chain joins TRBV4-2 to TRBJ1-1; D is possibly TRBD1 (5 bases). CDR3 length: 17 residues. Deletions cut 0 bases from V and 7 bases from J, with 21 bases between. Germline assignment: CDR1 LGHNA and CDR2 YNFKEQ. The CDR3 reads CASSQDARQRGQVEAFF. CDR3 nucleotides: TGTGCCAGCAGCCAAGACGCTCGGCAAAGGGGCCAGGTTGAAGCTTTCTTT.

The V and J genes are TRBV24-1 and TRBJ2-3; a possible D gene is TRBD2 (6 bases). The CDR3 is 13 residues long. The germline gives CDR1 KGHDR, CDR2 SFDVKD. Trimming removed 7 bases from V and 0 bases from J, with 7 bases in between. CDR3 coding DNA: TGTGCCACCAGACGGGAGAGCACAGATACGCAGTATTTT. Translated: CATRRESTDTQYF.

This clone has ten or more counts. This chain links TRBV28 with TRBJ1-5, with D possibly TRBD1 on 5 matching bases. Germline loops: CDR1 MDHEN, CDR2 SYDVKM. CDR3 size: 14 residues. With 6 bases removed from V and 5 bases from J, the gap between germline ends came to 14 bases. The CDR3 DNA reads as TGTGCCAGCAGGACTGCCGCGGGGCATCAGCCCCAGCATTTT. Translating gives CASRTAAGHQPQHF.

The rearrangement joins TRBV6-5 to TRBJ1-1; TRBD1 agrees at 8 bases. This CDR3 has 14 amino acids. CDR1 MNHEY and CDR2 SVGAGI come from the germline V gene. The ends lost 5 bases at V and 2 bases at J; junction bases unmatched: 4. The CDR3 DNA is TGTGCCAGCAGTAACGGACAGGGCAACACTGAAGCTTTCTTT. Protein: CASSNGQGNTEAFF.

The chain uses TRBV6-5 and TRBJ1-3; no clear D. The V end was cut by 0 bases, the J end by 0 bases, with 9 bases between. This CDR3 region has 16 residues. Per the germline V gene, CDR1 is MNHEY and CDR2 is SVGAGI. CDR3 sequence reads: CASSYSGPYSGNTIYF. The CDR3 nucleotides are TGTGCCAGCAGTTACTCTGGGCCCTACTCTGGAAACACCATATATTTT.

This clone appeared a single time. The chain combines TRBV5-1 with TRBJ2-2; TRBD2 is a possible D gene (6 bases). The germline V gene has CDR1 SGHRS and CDR2 YFSETQ. The CDR3 is 15 residues long. V was pared by 4 bases and J by 1 base, with 11 bases between. This chain's CDR3 is CASSPLAQNTGELFF. CDR3 coding DNA: TGCGCCAGCAGCCCACTAGCTCAGAACACCGGGGAGCTGTTTTTT.